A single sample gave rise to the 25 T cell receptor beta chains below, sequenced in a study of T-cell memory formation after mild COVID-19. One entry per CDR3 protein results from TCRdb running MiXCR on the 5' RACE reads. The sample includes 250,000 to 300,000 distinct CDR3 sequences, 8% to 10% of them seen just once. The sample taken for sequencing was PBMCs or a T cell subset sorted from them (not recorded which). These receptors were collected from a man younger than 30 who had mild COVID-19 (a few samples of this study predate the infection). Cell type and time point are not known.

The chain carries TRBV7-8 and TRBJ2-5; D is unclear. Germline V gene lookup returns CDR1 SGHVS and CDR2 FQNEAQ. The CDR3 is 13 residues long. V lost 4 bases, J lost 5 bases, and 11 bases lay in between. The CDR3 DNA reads TGTGCCAGCAGCTCCTCTGGGGTGGAGACCCAGTACTTC. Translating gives CASSSSGVETQYF.

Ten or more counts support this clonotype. The chain's CDR3 is CASSLGLEVLTTGELFF. In nucleotides, the CDR3 is TGTGCCAGCAGCTTAGGACTTGAGGTTCTTACCACCGGGGAGCTGTTTTTT. The V and J genes are TRBV7-9 and TRBJ2-2, with D hard to call. The V end lost 1 base, the J end lost 4 bases, and 16 bases lay between the germline ends. This CDR3 is built from 17 residues. Germline values: CDR1 SEHNR, CDR2 FQNEAQ (reference sequence).

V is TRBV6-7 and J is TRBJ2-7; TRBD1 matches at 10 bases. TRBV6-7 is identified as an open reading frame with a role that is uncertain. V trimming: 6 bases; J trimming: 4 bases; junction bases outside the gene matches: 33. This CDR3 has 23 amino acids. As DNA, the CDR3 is TGTGCCAGCAGCTGCCCCGGGACAGGGGTGGCAAGTCTCTCTTTGGGGTTCTTATACGAGCAGTACGTC. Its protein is CASSCPGTGVASLSLGFLYEQYV.

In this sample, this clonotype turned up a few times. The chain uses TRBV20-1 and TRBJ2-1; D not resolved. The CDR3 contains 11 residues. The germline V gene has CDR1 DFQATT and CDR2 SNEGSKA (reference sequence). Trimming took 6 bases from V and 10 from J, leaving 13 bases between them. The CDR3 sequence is CSAETGIEQFF. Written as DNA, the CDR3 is TGCAGTGCCGAGACGGGCATCGAGCAGTTCTTC.

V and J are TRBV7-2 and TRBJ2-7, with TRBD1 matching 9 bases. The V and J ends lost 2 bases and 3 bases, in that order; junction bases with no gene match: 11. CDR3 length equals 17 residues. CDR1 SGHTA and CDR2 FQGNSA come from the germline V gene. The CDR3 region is CASSLSRLGQGIYEQYF. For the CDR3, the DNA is TGTGCCAGCAGCTTATCGCGGTTGGGACAGGGTATCTACGAGCAGTACTTC.

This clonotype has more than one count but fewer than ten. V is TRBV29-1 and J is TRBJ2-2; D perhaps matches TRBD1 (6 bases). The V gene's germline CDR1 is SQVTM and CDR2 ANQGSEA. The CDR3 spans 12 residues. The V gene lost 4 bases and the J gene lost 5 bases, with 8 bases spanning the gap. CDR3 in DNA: TGCAGCGTTGTAAGGGGGACCGGGGAGCTGTTTTTT. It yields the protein CSVVRGTGELFF.

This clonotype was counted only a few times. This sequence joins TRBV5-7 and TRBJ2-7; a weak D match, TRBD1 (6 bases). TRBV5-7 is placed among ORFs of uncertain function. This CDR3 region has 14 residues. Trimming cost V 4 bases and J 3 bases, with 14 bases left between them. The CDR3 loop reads CASSRRDTIYEQYV. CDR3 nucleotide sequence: TGTGCCAGCAGCCGTAGGGACACTATCTACGAGCAGTACGTC.

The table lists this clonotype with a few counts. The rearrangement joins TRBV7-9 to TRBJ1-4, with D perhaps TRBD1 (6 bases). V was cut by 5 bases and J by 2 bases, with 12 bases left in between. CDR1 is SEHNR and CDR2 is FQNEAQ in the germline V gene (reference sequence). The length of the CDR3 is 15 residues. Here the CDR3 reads CASSTRQETNEKLFF. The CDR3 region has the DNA TGTGCCAGCAGCACCCGACAGGAGACTAATGAAAAACTGTTTTTT.

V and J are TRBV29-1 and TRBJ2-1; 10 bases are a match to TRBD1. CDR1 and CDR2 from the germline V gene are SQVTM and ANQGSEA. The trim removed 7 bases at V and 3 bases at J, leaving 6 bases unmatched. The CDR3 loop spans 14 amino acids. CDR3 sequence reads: CSAGDRGIYNEQFF. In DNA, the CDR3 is TGCAGCGCCGGGGACAGGGGCATCTACAATGAGCAGTTCTTC.

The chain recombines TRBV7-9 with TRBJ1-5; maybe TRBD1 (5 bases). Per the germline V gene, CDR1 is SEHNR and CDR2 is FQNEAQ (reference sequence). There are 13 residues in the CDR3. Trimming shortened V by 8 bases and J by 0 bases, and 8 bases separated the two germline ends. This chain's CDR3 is CASGGDSNQPQHF. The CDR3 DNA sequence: TGTGCCAGCGGGGGGGATAGCAATCAGCCCCAGCATTTT.

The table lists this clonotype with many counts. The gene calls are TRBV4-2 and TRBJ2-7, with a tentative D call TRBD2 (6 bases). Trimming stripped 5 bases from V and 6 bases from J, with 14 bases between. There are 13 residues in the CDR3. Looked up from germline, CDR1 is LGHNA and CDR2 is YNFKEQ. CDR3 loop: CASSGWDWGEQYV. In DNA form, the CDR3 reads TGTGCCAGCAGCGGGTGGGACTGGGGCGAGCAGTACGTC.

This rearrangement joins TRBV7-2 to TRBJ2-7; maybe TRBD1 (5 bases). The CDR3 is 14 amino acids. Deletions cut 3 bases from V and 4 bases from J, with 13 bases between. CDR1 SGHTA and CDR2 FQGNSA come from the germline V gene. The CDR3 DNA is TGTGCCAGCAGCTTTTCGTTAGGGGCGTACGAGCAGTACTTC. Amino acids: CASSFSLGAYEQYF.

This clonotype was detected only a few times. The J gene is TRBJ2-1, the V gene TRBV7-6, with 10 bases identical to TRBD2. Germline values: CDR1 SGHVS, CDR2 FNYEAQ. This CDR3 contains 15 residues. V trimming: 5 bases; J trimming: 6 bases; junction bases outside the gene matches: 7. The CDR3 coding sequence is TGTGCCAGCAGCCCGAGAGCGGGGGGGTTCAATGAGCAGTTCTTC. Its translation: CASSPRAGGFNEQFF.

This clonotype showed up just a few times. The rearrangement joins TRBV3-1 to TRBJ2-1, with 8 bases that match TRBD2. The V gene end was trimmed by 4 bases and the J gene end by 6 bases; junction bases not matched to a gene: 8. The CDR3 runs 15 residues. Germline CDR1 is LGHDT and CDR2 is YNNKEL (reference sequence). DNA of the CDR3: TGTGCCAGCAGCCGGGGTAGCGGGGTACTCAATGAGCAGTTCTTC. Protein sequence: CASSRGSGVLNEQFF.

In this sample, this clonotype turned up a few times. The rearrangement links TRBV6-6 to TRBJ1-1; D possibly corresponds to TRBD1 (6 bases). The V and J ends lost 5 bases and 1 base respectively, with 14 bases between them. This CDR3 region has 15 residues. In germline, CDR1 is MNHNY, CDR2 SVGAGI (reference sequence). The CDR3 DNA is TGTGCCAGCAGTCACAGGGCGGATGGGAACACTGAAGCTTTCTTT. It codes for CASSHRADGNTEAFF.

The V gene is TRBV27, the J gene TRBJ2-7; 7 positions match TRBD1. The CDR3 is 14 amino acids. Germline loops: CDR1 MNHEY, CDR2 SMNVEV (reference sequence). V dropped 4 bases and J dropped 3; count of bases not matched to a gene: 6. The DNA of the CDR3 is TGTGCCAGCAGTTCCCCGGGACAGAGCTACGAGCAGTACTTC. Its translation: CASSSPGQSYEQYF.

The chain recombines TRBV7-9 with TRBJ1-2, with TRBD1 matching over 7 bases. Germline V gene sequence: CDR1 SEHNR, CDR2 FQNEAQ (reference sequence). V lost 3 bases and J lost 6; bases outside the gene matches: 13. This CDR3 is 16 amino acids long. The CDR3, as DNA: TGTGCCAGCAGCTTGCGACAGGGACTCGGAGATAATGGCTACACCTTC. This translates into CASSLRQGLGDNGYTF.

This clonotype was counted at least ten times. The CDR3 DNA sequence: TGTGCCAGCAGCTTGAGTTTAGACAGCCCTAACTATGGCTACACCTTC. Encoded protein: CASSLSLDSPNYGYTF. The chain employs TRBV7-6 and TRBJ1-2; D might be TRBD1 (5 bases). This CDR3 region has 16 residues. V dropped 3 bases and J dropped 0 bases, with 14 bases sitting between them. Germline CDR1 SGHVS, CDR2 FNYEAQ. The full variable domain, in which reference TRBV7-6 and TRBJ1-2 provide the parts outside the CDR3, is GAGVSQSPRYKVTKRGQDVALRCDPISGHVSLYWYRQALGQGPEFLTYFNYEAQQDKSGLPNDRFSAERPEGSISTLTIQRTEQRDSAMYRCASSLSLDSPNYGYTFGSGTRLTVV.

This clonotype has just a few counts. CDR3 residues: CASSAWTPSGSGANVLTF. CDR3 sequence (DNA): TGCGCCAGCAGCGCCTGGACACCCTCGGGCTCTGGGGCCAACGTCCTGACTTTC. The chain employs TRBV5-1 and TRBJ2-6, with D perhaps TRBD1 (5 bases). Germline loops: CDR1 SGHRS, CDR2 YFSETQ. The CDR3 length is 18 residues. V was trimmed by 4 bases and J by 0 bases, leaving 17 bases between them.

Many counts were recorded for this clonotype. CDR3 in amino acids: CASSLGSPVGRNNEQFF. In DNA form, the CDR3 reads TGTGCCAGCAGCTTAGGGAGCCCCGTTGGTAGGAACAATGAGCAGTTCTTC. This sequence joins TRBV7-3 and TRBJ2-1; possibly TRBD2 for D (5 bases). Germline V gene lookup returns CDR1 SGHTA and CDR2 FQGTGA. V lost 2 bases to trimming and J lost 5 bases, with 19 bases between them. The CDR3 contains 17 residues.

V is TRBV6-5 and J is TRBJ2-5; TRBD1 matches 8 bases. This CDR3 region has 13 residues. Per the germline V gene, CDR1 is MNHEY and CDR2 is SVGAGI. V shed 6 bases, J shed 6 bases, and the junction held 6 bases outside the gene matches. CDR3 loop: CASRTTGEKTQYF. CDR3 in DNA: TGTGCCAGCAGGACGACAGGGGAAAAGACCCAGTACTTC.

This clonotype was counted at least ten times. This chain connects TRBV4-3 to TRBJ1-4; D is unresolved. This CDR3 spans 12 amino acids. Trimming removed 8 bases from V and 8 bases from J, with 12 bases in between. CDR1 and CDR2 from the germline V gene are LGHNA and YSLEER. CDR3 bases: TGCGCCAGCGGACCGGGGAGAGAAAAACTGTTTTTT. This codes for CASGPGREKLFF.

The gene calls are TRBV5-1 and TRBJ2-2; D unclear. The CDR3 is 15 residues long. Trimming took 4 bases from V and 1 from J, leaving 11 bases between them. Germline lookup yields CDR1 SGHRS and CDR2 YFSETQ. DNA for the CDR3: TGCGCCAGCAGCCTGAGGCGAGGGAACACCGGGGAGCTGTTTTTT. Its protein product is CASSLRRGNTGELFF.

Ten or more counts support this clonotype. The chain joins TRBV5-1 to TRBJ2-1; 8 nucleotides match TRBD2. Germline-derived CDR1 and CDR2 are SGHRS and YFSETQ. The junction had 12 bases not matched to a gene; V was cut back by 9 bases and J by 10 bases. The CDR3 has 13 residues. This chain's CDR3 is CATCPNSGTEQFF. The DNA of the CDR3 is TGCGCCACCTGCCCCAATAGCGGGACCGAGCAGTTCTTC.

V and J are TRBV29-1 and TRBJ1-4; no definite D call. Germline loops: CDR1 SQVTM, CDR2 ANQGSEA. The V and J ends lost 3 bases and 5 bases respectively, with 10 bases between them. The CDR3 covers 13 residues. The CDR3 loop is CSVELGGNEKLFF. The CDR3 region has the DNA TGCAGCGTTGAGTTGGGCGGGAATGAAAAACTGTTTTTT.